A single sample is the source of the 9 T cell receptor beta chains below, sequenced in a study of technical replicates of blood from several donors. Some clones are missing from TCRdb's copy, which holds only in-frame ones; the method was immunoSEQ multiplex PCR. The sample contains fewer than 13,000 clones, around 94% of which appear only once. Input material: PBMCs. Receptor source: a human donor in good health.

V is TRBV2 and J is TRBJ2-5; 7 nucleotides agree with TRBD1. The V gene end was trimmed by 7 bases and the J gene end by 5 bases; junction bases not matched to a gene: 10. Looked up from germline, CDR1 is SNHLY and CDR2 is FYNNEI. The CDR3 runs 14 residues. For the CDR3, the DNA is TGTGCCAGCACGCCACAGGGGTCCGGGGAGACCCAGTACTTC. Its protein product is CASTPQGSGETQYF.

The rearrangement uses TRBV6-6 and TRBJ2-1; D gene ambiguous. The CDR3 runs to 15 residues. V was clipped by 5 bases and J by 0 bases, with 11 bases between them. Germline V gene lookup returns CDR1 MNHNY and CDR2 SVGAGI (reference sequence). The CDR3 nucleotides are TGTGCCAGCAGTCCCTCCTTGAGCTCCTACAATGAGCAGTTCTTC. Amino acids: CASSPSLSSYNEQFF.

The chain recombines TRBV11-3 with TRBJ2-1; TRBD2 might be the D (5 bases). The CDR3 is 14 residues long. Trimming left V 5 bases short and J 1 base short, with 9 bases between. In germline, CDR1 is SGHNT, CDR2 YENEEA. CDR3 coding DNA: TGTGCCAGCAGCCTTAGCGTGTCCTACAATGAGCAGTTCTTC. Protein: CASSLSVSYNEQFF. The variable domain in full, completed from reference TRBV11-3 and TRBJ2-1, reads EAGVVQSPRYKIIEKKQPVAFWCNPISGHNTLYWYLQNLGQGPELLIRYENEEAVDDSQLPKDRFSAERLKGVDSTLKIQPAELGDSAVYLCASSLSVSYNEQFFGPGTRLTVL.

The rearrangement uses TRBV27 and TRBJ2-3, with D possibly being TRBD2 (5 bases). V lost 2 bases and J 2 bases, leaving 14 bases between the germline ends. Germline V gene lookup returns CDR1 MNHEY and CDR2 SMNVEV (reference sequence). There are 16 residues in the CDR3. The CDR3 nucleotides read TGTGCCAGCAGTTTAATACCTGGACTCTCCACAGATACGCAGTATTTT. Translating gives CASSLIPGLSTDTQYF.

V gene TRBV13 combines with J gene TRBJ1-3, with D maybe TRBD1 (5 bases). V shed 9 bases and J shed 0 bases, with 9 bases lying between them. CDR1 is PRHDT and CDR2 is FYEKMQ in the germline V gene (reference sequence). This CDR3 comprises 13 residues. DNA for the CDR3: TGTGCCAGTCAGGGCCCCTCTGGAAACACCATATATTTT. It yields the protein CASQGPSGNTIYF.

This CDR3 reads CASSSPSSGRATDTQYF. For the CDR3, the DNA is TGTGCCAGCAGTTCTCCATCTAGCGGGAGGGCAACAGATACGCAGTATTTT. The gene calls are TRBV28 and TRBJ2-3; 12 bases match TRBD2. The CDR3 length is 17 residues. J gave up 3 bases and V 4 bases, and 8 bases lay outside the gene matches. Germline V gives CDR1 MDHEN, CDR2 SYDVKM.

CDR3 residues: CASSIGRWRAYNEQFF. In nucleotides, the CDR3 is TGTGCCAGTAGTATAGGAAGATGGCGGGCATACAATGAGCAGTTCTTC. The J gene is TRBJ2-1, the V gene TRBV19; tentatively, D is TRBD2 (5 bases). V lost 1 base and J 4 bases, leaving 14 bases between the germline ends. The CDR3 sequence is 16 residues long. The germline V gene encodes CDR1 LNHDA and CDR2 SQIVND (reference sequence).

The chain links TRBV6-5 to TRBJ2-2, with D perhaps matching TRBD2 (6 bases). The V gene lost 8 bases and the J gene lost 0 bases, with 10 bases spanning the gap. CDR3 size: 14 residues. Per the germline V gene, CDR1 is MNHEY and CDR2 is SVGAGI. In DNA form, the CDR3 reads TGTGCCAGCCGACGGGAGTCGAACACCGGGGAGCTGTTTTTT. Its protein is CASRRESNTGELFF.

As DNA, the CDR3 is TGTGCCAGCAGCGAGGACTACCTACCCACAGATACGCAGTATTTT. Its protein is CASSEDYLPTDTQYF. The V gene is TRBV5-4, the J gene TRBJ2-3; maybe TRBD2 (6 bases). Looked up from germline, CDR1 is SGHNT and CDR2 is YYREEE (reference sequence). V was shortened by 4 bases and J by 2 bases, with 14 bases between the two germline ends. CDR3 length: 15 residues.